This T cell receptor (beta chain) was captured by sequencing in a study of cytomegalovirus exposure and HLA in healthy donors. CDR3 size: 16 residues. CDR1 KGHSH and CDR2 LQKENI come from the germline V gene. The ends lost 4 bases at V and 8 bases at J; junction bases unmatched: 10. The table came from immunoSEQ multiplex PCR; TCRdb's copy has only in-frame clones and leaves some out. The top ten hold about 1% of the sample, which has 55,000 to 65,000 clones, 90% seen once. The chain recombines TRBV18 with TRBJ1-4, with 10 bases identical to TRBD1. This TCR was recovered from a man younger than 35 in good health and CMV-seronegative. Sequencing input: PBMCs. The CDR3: CASSRAPGTGEEKLFF. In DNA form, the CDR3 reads TGTGCCAGCTCACGGGCCCCCGGGACAGGGGAGGAAAAACTGTTTTTT.